A selection of T cell receptor beta chains follows, all from one sample in a study of shared clonotypes between healthy human individuals. The protocol was immunoSEQ multiplex PCR, while the TCRdb copy is restricted to in-frame clones and leaves out a portion. This repertoire shows under 1,100,000 clones, about 75% found once; its top ten account for about 1.5%. The sample was memory CD4+ T cells sorted from blood. All receptors derive from a young man in good health. Each CDR3 is given without its conserved first and last residue. The D gene is left open where the match is weak. Clone size is shown for a subset of rows, as once, few, many or a class of expanded clone.

d_call,v_call,j_call,clone_size,cdr3_aa
-,TRBV19,TRBJ2-5,-,ASKGGLRKETQY
-,TRBV7-9,TRBJ2-5,-,ASSSSKETQY
-,TRBV28,TRBJ1-5,-,ASSFSRQPQH
TRBD2,TRBV7-7,TRBJ2-2,-,ASGKSGSGTGELF
-,TRBV7-2,TRBJ1-2,-,ASSSASGPGYT
-,TRBV7-8,TRBJ1-4,-,ASSSERANEKLF
TRBD2,TRBV19,TRBJ2-7,-,ASSGARSGRAKEQY
-,TRBV6-1,TRBJ1-6,once,ASSEGGKSSSPLH
-,TRBV29-1,TRBJ1-2,-,SVDDSGIHYGYT
-,TRBV29-1,TRBJ2-1,-,SVVKSPSGRNEQF
-,TRBV6-6,TRBJ2-7,-,AGSYSTSEQY
-,TRBV15,TRBJ2-7,-,ATSRDVSGLSEQY
-,TRBV10-1,TRBJ2-7,-,ASSEGTAYEQY
-,TRBV2,TRBJ2-4,few,ASSEDQNIQY
TRBD1,TRBV27,TRBJ1-2,-,ASSPPGQLYGYT
TRBD2,TRBV27,TRBJ2-5,-,ASSNRGGLETQY
TRBD1,TRBV5-4,TRBJ2-3,-,ASSFPGQIRDTQY
-,TRBV11-2,TRBJ2-2,few,ASNPTGNTGELF
-,TRBV10-3,TRBJ1-4,few,AISESGSNEKLF
-,TRBV25-1,TRBJ1-4,-,ASSEDIRQTPNEKLF
TRBD2,TRBV19,TRBJ2-2,few,ASGLAANTGELF
-,TRBV14,TRBJ1-1,few,ASSQETVNTEAF
-,TRBV30,TRBJ1-2,-,AWAAEGYT
-,TRBV9,TRBJ2-4,-,ASSPGLLNIQY
TRBD1,TRBV28,TRBJ1-2,-,ASSLGQGVHT
-,TRBV27,TRBJ2-7,-,ASSLTGSYYEQY
TRBD1,TRBV6-5,TRBJ2-4,once,ARRQGIAKNIQY
TRBD2,TRBV5-1,TRBJ2-5,few,ASSLGTGGAETQY
TRBD1,TRBV28,TRBJ2-7,few,ASSGEPGQYSYEQY
TRBD1,TRBV5-4,TRBJ2-3,-,ASSRGQGATDTQY
-,TRBV30,TRBJ2-5,once,AWSASSTGQQY
-,TRBV5-1,TRBJ1-1,-,ASSLVSFNTEAF
TRBD2,TRBV6-5,TRBJ2-3,-,ASSLASGRGDTQY
-,TRBV29-1,TRBJ2-7,-,SVEVLAGFHEQY
-,TRBV5-6,TRBJ2-5,-,ASSHPVHPRGEDQY
-,TRBV7-3,TRBJ2-5,-,ATPLRAPVKETQY
-,TRBV5-6,TRBJ1-5,-,ASSLGRGGPQH